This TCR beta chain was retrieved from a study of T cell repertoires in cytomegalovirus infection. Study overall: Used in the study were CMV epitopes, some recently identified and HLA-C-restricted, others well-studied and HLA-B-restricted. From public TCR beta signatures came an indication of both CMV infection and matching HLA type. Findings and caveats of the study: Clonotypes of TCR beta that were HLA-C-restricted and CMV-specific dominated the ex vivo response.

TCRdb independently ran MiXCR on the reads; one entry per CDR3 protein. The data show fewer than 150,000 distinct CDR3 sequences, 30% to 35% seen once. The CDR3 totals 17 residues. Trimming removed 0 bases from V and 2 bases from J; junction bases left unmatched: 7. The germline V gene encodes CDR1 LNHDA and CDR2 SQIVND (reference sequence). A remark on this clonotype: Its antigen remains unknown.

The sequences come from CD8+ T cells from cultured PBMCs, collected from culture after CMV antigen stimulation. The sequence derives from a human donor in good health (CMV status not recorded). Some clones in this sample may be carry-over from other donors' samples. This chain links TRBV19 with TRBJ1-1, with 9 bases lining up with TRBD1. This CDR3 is CASSIDRTGAKNTEAFF. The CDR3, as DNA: TGTGCCAGTAGTATAGACCGGACAGGGGCAAAAAACACTGAAGCTTTCTTT.